The rows below give T cell receptor beta chains drawn from one sample of a study of T cells in tuberculosis. Produced via immunoSEQ multiplex PCR; TCRdb's table is partial and in-frame only. The data contain approximately 30,000 clones, 85% to 95% of them singletons. The sample was PBMCs. The receptors derive from a donor under 30 with latent tuberculosis or without tuberculosis infection. Some clones in this sample may be carry-over from other donors' samples. CDR3s include the opening cysteine and the closing phenylalanine or tryptophan. The order of the fields is V gene, J gene, D gene, clone size, CDR3 protein, CDR3 DNA. The D gene is left open where the match is weak. Some rows have no size entry. The others give once, few or many, or a class for an expanded clone.

V gene: TRBV5-4; J gene: TRBJ1-1; D gene: .; clone size: .; CDR3 protein: CASSLGGGNTEAFF; CDR3 DNA: TGTGCCAGCAGCTTGGGGGGGGGAAACACTGAAGCTTTCTTT
V gene: TRBV19; J gene: TRBJ1-1; D gene: .; clone size: .; CDR3 protein: CASSPWRDGNTEAFF; CDR3 DNA: TGTGCCAGTAGCCCTTGGAGGGATGGGAACACTGAAGCTTTCTTT
V gene: TRBV2; J gene: TRBJ2-7; D gene: .; clone size: .; CDR3 protein: CASSDGAGGTYEQYF; CDR3 DNA: TGTGCCAGCAGTGATGGGGCTGGTGGGACCTACGAGCAGTACTTC
V gene: TRBV4-1; J gene: TRBJ2-5; D gene: TRBD2; clone size: .; CDR3 protein: CASRGEGGETQYF; CDR3 DNA: TGCGCCAGCCGAGGAGAGGGAGGGGAGACCCAGTACTTC
V gene: TRBV4-1; J gene: TRBJ2-2; D gene: TRBD2; clone size: .; CDR3 protein: CASSRRLAGQGGELFF; CDR3 DNA: TGCGCCAGCAGCCGCCGACTAGCGGGCCAGGGTGGGGAGCTGTTTTTT
V gene: TRBV2; J gene: TRBJ1-2; D gene: .; clone size: .; CDR3 protein: CASHPGNYGYTF; CDR3 DNA: TGTGCCAGCCATCCAGGGAACTATGGCTACACCTTC
V gene: TRBV4-1; J gene: TRBJ2-1; D gene: TRBD2; clone size: .; CDR3 protein: CASSRQLAGVNEQFF; CDR3 DNA: TGCGCCAGCAGCCGACAACTAGCGGGAGTCAATGAGCAGTTCTTC
V gene: TRBV2; J gene: TRBJ1-2; D gene: .; clone size: .; CDR3 protein: CASSPSTLNRTLGYTF; CDR3 DNA: TGTGCCAGCAGTCCCTCCACCCTTAATAGAACGTTGGGCTACACCTTC
V gene: TRBV10-3; J gene: TRBJ1-2; D gene: .; clone size: .; CDR3 protein: CAIRGAGSDGYTF; CDR3 DNA: TGTGCCATCAGGGGGGCAGGGAGCGATGGCTACACCTTC
V gene: TRBV6-5; J gene: TRBJ1-5; D gene: TRBD1; clone size: .; CDR3 protein: CASSLDRDQPQHF; CDR3 DNA: TGTGCCAGCAGCCTCGACAGGGACCAGCCCCAGCATTTT
V gene: TRBV2; J gene: TRBJ1-2; D gene: .; clone size: .; CDR3 protein: CASKPAVFYGYTF; CDR3 DNA: TGTGCCAGCAAACCGGCGGTATTCTATGGCTACACCTTC
V gene: TRBV5-1; J gene: TRBJ2-2; D gene: TRBD1; clone size: .; CDR3 protein: CASSLGVGQVNTGELFF; CDR3 DNA: TGCGCCAGCAGCTTGGGAGTCGGACAGGTGAACACCGGGGAGCTGTTTTTT
V gene: TRBV4-1; J gene: TRBJ1-4; D gene: .; clone size: .; CDR3 protein: CASSQDMMETHNEKLFF; CDR3 DNA: TGCGCCAGCAGCCAAGATATGATGGAGACCCATAATGAAAAACTGTTTTTT
V gene: TRBV7-9; J gene: TRBJ1-4; D gene: TRBD1; clone size: .; CDR3 protein: CASSPGTGGVEKLFF; CDR3 DNA: TGTGCCAGCAGCCCCGGGACAGGGGGCGTTGAAAAACTGTTTTTT
V gene: TRBV7-9; J gene: TRBJ2-2; D gene: .; clone size: .; CDR3 protein: CASSQAGQGTGELFF; CDR3 DNA: TGTGCCAGCAGCCAAGCCGGCCAGGGCACCGGGGAGCTGTTTTTT
V gene: TRBV25-1; J gene: TRBJ2-7; D gene: .; clone size: .; CDR3 protein: CASSPSYEQYF; CDR3 DNA: TGTGCCAGCAGTCCCAGTTACGAGCAGTACTTC
V gene: TRBV5-1; J gene: TRBJ1-2; D gene: .; clone size: once; CDR3 protein: CASSLEVGGQYGYTF; CDR3 DNA: TGCGCCAGCAGCTTGGAAGTAGGCGGTCAGTATGGCTACACCTTC
V gene: TRBV7-8; J gene: TRBJ2-6; D gene: .; clone size: .; CDR3 protein: CASSQRPSGANVLTF; CDR3 DNA: TGTGCCAGCAGTCAGCGTCCCTCTGGGGCCAACGTCCTGACTTTC
V gene: TRBV27; J gene: TRBJ2-7; D gene: TRBD2; clone size: .; CDR3 protein: CASSRTSGGSYEQYF; CDR3 DNA: TGTGCCAGCAGCCGGACTAGCGGGGGCTCCTACGAGCAGTACTTC
V gene: TRBV4-1; J gene: TRBJ2-3; D gene: TRBD1; clone size: .; CDR3 protein: CASSQVGTGTDTQYF; CDR3 DNA: TGCGCCAGCAGCCAGGTCGGGACAGGCACAGATACGCAGTATTTT
V gene: TRBV5-5; J gene: TRBJ1-6; D gene: TRBD1; clone size: .; CDR3 protein: CASSLTGESPLHF; CDR3 DNA: TGTGCCAGCAGCTTGACAGGGGAGTCACCCCTCCACTTT
V gene: TRBV5-1; J gene: TRBJ1-1; D gene: .; clone size: .; CDR3 protein: CASSATRGGIYTEAFF; CDR3 DNA: TGCGCCAGCAGCGCCACCCGGGGGGGAATCTACACTGAAGCTTTCTTT
V gene: TRBV2; J gene: TRBJ2-1; D gene: TRBD2; clone size: .; CDR3 protein: CASSEARDGGAIEQFF; CDR3 DNA: TGTGCCAGCAGTGAAGCGAGGGACGGGGGGGCCATTGAGCAGTTCTTC
V gene: TRBV19; J gene: TRBJ2-5; D gene: TRBD1; clone size: .; CDR3 protein: CASSISGGRETQYF; CDR3 DNA: TGTGCCAGTAGTATCTCAGGGGGACGGGAGACCCAGTACTTC
V gene: TRBV5-1; J gene: TRBJ2-3; D gene: .; clone size: .; CDR3 protein: CASSLARGFRGDTQYF; CDR3 DNA: TGCGCCAGCAGCCTGGCCCGGGGGTTTAGGGGAGATACGCAGTATTTT
V gene: TRBV10-3; J gene: TRBJ2-7; D gene: TRBD1; clone size: .; CDR3 protein: CAISDSEGASYEQYF; CDR3 DNA: TGTGCCATCAGTGACTCCGAGGGGGCCTCCTACGAGCAGTACTTC
V gene: TRBV5-1; J gene: TRBJ2-7; D gene: TRBD1; clone size: .; CDR3 protein: CASSLETGGAYEQYF; CDR3 DNA: TGCGCCAGCAGCTTGGAGACAGGGGGTGCCTACGAGCAGTACTTC
V gene: TRBV5-1; J gene: TRBJ2-3; D gene: TRBD2; clone size: .; CDR3 protein: CASSFVAGGFSTDTQYF; CDR3 DNA: TGCGCCAGCAGCTTCGTAGCGGGAGGTTTCAGCACAGATACGCAGTATTTT
V gene: TRBV9; J gene: TRBJ1-2; D gene: TRBD1; clone size: once; CDR3 protein: CASRGRFGTGGPDGYTF; CDR3 DNA: TGTGCCAGCAGAGGTAGATTCGGGACAGGGGGCCCAGATGGCTACACCTTC
V gene: TRBV27; J gene: TRBJ2-3; D gene: .; clone size: .; CDR3 protein: CASSFLQGVTDTQYF; CDR3 DNA: TGTGCCAGCAGTTTTCTCCAGGGCGTCACCGATACGCAGTATTTT
V gene: TRBV2; J gene: TRBJ2-5; D gene: TRBD2; clone size: once; CDR3 protein: CASSGSLAGLQETQYF; CDR3 DNA: TGTGCCAGCAGCGGCAGCCTAGCGGGGTTACAAGAGACCCAGTACTTC
V gene: TRBV5-1; J gene: TRBJ2-3; D gene: TRBD2; clone size: .; CDR3 protein: CASSFLGGRTDTQYF; CDR3 DNA: TGCGCCAGCAGCTTTCTGGGCGGGAGGACAGATACGCAGTATTTT
V gene: TRBV6-5; J gene: TRBJ2-5; D gene: TRBD2; clone size: .; CDR3 protein: CASSFGTSGREETQYF; CDR3 DNA: TGTGCCAGCAGTTTTGGGACTAGCGGGAGAGAAGAGACCCAGTACTTC
V gene: TRBV13; J gene: TRBJ1-4; D gene: .; clone size: .; CDR3 protein: CASSSYRDRYEKLFF; CDR3 DNA: TGTGCCAGCAGCTCTTACCGGGATAGGTACGAAAAACTGTTTTTT
V gene: TRBV5-1; J gene: TRBJ2-1; D gene: TRBD2; clone size: .; CDR3 protein: CASSPSGTSVGNEQFF; CDR3 DNA: TGCGCCAGCAGCCCCTCTGGGACTAGCGTGGGCAATGAGCAGTTCTTC
V gene: TRBV7-9; J gene: TRBJ2-1; D gene: TRBD2; clone size: .; CDR3 protein: CASSSPLVAGGNEQFF; CDR3 DNA: TGTGCCAGCAGCTCCCCTCTAGTAGCGGGGGGAAATGAGCAGTTCTTC
V gene: TRBV2; J gene: TRBJ2-5; D gene: TRBD2; clone size: .; CDR3 protein: CASSGSSGSFQETQYF; CDR3 DNA: TGTGCCAGCAGTGGATCCAGCGGGAGCTTCCAAGAGACCCAGTACTTC
V gene: TRBV7-9; J gene: TRBJ2-2; D gene: .; clone size: .; CDR3 protein: CASSFTGGRNTGELFF; CDR3 DNA: TGTGCCAGCAGCTTTACCGGGGGTCGGAACACCGGGGAGCTGTTTTTT
V gene: TRBV13; J gene: TRBJ1-4; D gene: .; clone size: once; CDR3 protein: CASSTDSNEKLFF; CDR3 DNA: TGTGCCAGCAGCACGGACAGTAATGAAAAACTGTTTTTT
V gene: TRBV6-1; J gene: TRBJ2-1; D gene: TRBD2; clone size: .; CDR3 protein: CATGGFYNEQFF; CDR3 DNA: TGTGCCACCGGGGGGTTCTACAATGAGCAGTTCTTC
V gene: TRBV27; J gene: TRBJ2-2; D gene: .; clone size: .; CDR3 protein: CASSSFTAFIANTGELFF; CDR3 DNA: TGTGCCAGCAGTTCCTTCACAGCCTTCATCGCGAACACCGGGGAGCTGTTTTTT
V gene: TRBV18; J gene: TRBJ2-1; D gene: TRBD2; clone size: once; CDR3 protein: CASSTSVAGYNEQFF; CDR3 DNA: TGTGCCAGCTCAACCTCGGTAGCGGGATACAATGAGCAGTTCTTC
V gene: TRBV10-3; J gene: TRBJ2-7; D gene: TRBD1; clone size: .; CDR3 protein: CAIRRGTGDSYEQYF; CDR3 DNA: TGTGCCATCAGGAGGGGGACAGGGGACTCCTACGAGCAGTACTTC
V gene: TRBV6-6; J gene: TRBJ1-1; D gene: .; clone size: .; CDR3 protein: CASSYLTGEAFF; CDR3 DNA: TGTGCCAGCAGTTACTTGACAGGTGAAGCTTTCTTT
V gene: TRBV27; J gene: TRBJ2-1; D gene: TRBD2; clone size: .; CDR3 protein: CASREAGDNEQFF; CDR3 DNA: TGTGCCAGCAGAGAGGCGGGAGACAATGAGCAGTTCTTC
V gene: TRBV6-5; J gene: TRBJ1-2; D gene: .; clone size: .; CDR3 protein: CASGSVYGYTF; CDR3 DNA: TGTGCCAGCGGTTCGGTCTATGGCTACACCTTC
V gene: TRBV5-1; J gene: TRBJ2-1; D gene: TRBD2; clone size: .; CDR3 protein: CASSLWGPGASGSNEQFF; CDR3 DNA: TGCGCCAGCAGCTTGTGGGGGCCCGGGGCTAGCGGGAGCAATGAGCAGTTCTTC